This TCR beta chain is from a study of blood T cell repertoires in COVID-19. Study-level background: Some COVID-19 samples were acute and others convalescent; all came from the United States, Italy and Spain. The analysed material was cDNA or gDNA that came from T cells, B-cell-depleted T cells, or PBMCs.

The authors' processing: Amplifying reference gene primers gave estimates of nucleated cell counts. This table comes from immunoSEQ multiplex PCR, and its TCRdb copy is limited to in-frame clones, with some not included. V and J calls and clone size are those listed in that table; D and trimming were worked out from the DNA. The sample has some 210,000 clones; almost 85% are singletons. Germline V gives CDR1 DFQATT, CDR2 SNEGSKA (reference sequence). Trimming cost V 3 bases and J 1 base; bases outside gene matches: 4. The CDR3 runs to 14 residues. The TCR comes from a woman in her forties or fifties with active or convalescent COVID-19. Specimen: peripheral blood. This sequence joins TRBV20-1 and TRBJ2-3; 7 bases fit TRBD2. The CDR3: CSASYREGTDTQYF. For the CDR3, the DNA is TGCAGTGCTAGTTACCGGGAGGGCACAGATACGCAGTATTTT.